The 22 T cell receptor beta chains reported below all come from one sample, sequenced in a study of human thymus T cells. Here immunoSEQ multiplex PCR was the method, and the copy in TCRdb shows in-frame clones only, minus some. The profile shows 55,000 to 85,000 clones, roughly 94% of them singletons. The thymus tissue came from resections taken during corrective heart surgery. The sample consisted of thymus tissue. These receptors were obtained from a girl under three years old with a congenital heart defect but otherwise immunologically healthy.

This chain connects TRBV5-4 to TRBJ2-1; TRBD2 matches 12 bases. This CDR3 is built from 16 residues. Germline V lookup: CDR1 SGHNT, CDR2 YYREEE (reference sequence). The V segment lost 3 bases and the J segment 7 bases; nucleotides outside the gene matches: 8. CDR3 sequence: CASSWTSGKSKNEQFF. DNA for the CDR3: TGTGCCAGCAGCTGGACTAGCGGGAAGAGTAAAAATGAGCAGTTCTTC.

This clone was counted only a few times. The CDR3 protein is CSVARQGKLGETQYF. Written as DNA, the CDR3 is TGCAGCGTTGCGCGGCAGGGTAAACTAGGGGAGACCCAGTACTTC. The chain employs TRBV29-1 and TRBJ2-5, with D perhaps TRBD1 or TRBD2 (5 bases each). CDR1 SQVTM and CDR2 ANQGSEA come from the germline V gene. V was cut by 4 bases and J by 5 bases, with 20 bases left in between. There are 15 residues in the CDR3.

V gene TRBV7-2 combines with J gene TRBJ2-1; 10 bases match TRBD1. This CDR3 has 16 residues. Germline V gives CDR1 SGHTA, CDR2 FQGNSA. With 8 bases clipped from V and 6 bases from J, the junction kept 13 bases outside the gene matches. The CDR3 loop reads CASPKDRGRTGNEQFF. CDR3 in DNA: TGTGCCAGCCCTAAAGACAGGGGGCGCACGGGCAATGAGCAGTTCTTC.

The V gene is TRBV2, the J gene TRBJ2-7, with TRBD1 matching over 9 bases. The germline V gene encodes CDR1 SNHLY and CDR2 FYNNEI. The trim removed 3 bases at V and 4 bases at J, leaving 7 bases unmatched. This CDR3 has 15 residues. CDR3 bases: TGTGCCAGCAGTGATGCGGGACAGGGAGGGTACGAGCAGTACTTC. It encodes CASSDAGQGGYEQYF.

This chain links TRBV7-9 with TRBJ1-3; D is possibly TRBD1 (5 bases). This CDR3 spans 17 amino acids. V shed 5 bases and J shed 4 bases, with 21 bases lying between them. CDR1 is SEHNR and CDR2 is FQNEAQ in the germline V gene (reference sequence). Here the CDR3 reads CASSPGTCGPSGNTIYF. The CDR3 DNA is TGTGCCAGCAGCCCAGGGACTTGCGGCCCTTCGGGAAACACCATATATTTT.

V usage is TRBV7-2 and J usage is TRBJ1-1, with 7 bases that match TRBD1. Germline loops: CDR1 SGHTA, CDR2 FQGNSA. V shed 5 bases and J 3 bases; nucleotides not matched to a gene: 12. CDR3 length equals 16 residues. CDR3 loop: CASSLNNRGIHTEAFF. CDR3 nucleotides: TGTGCCAGCAGCCTCAACAACAGGGGCATACACACTGAAGCTTTCTTT.

The chain has TRBV18 and TRBJ2-2; D possibly corresponds to TRBD1 (9 bases). Per the germline V gene, CDR1 is KGHSH and CDR2 is LQKENI. This CDR3 comprises 23 residues. V lost 3 bases and J lost 3, with 35 bases in between. The CDR3 loop reads CASSPKRYRDRDQRGTYTGELFF. In DNA form, the CDR3 reads TGTGCCAGCTCACCCAAGCGGTATCGGGACAGGGACCAGCGGGGGACCTACACCGGGGAGCTGTTTTTT.

J is TRBJ2-1 and V is TRBV7-2; 13 bases are a match to TRBD2. The CDR3 is 17 amino acids. The germline V gene has CDR1 SGHTA and CDR2 FQGNSA. With 4 bases clipped from V and 5 bases from J, the junction kept 8 bases outside the gene matches. CDR3 nucleotides: TGTGCCAGCAGCTCAATTAAGACTAGCGGGAGGAACAATGAGCAGTTCTTC. This codes for CASSSIKTSGRNNEQFF.

The V gene is TRBV6-6, the J gene TRBJ1-5; D is possibly TRBD1 (5 bases). The germline V gene has CDR1 MNHNY and CDR2 SVGAGI (reference sequence). V was clipped by 6 bases and J by 1 base, with 13 bases between them. The CDR3 length is 15 residues. DNA of the CDR3: TGTGCCAGCAGGCCGGCAGGGACGAGCAATCAGCCCCAGCATTTT. The encoded protein is CASRPAGTSNQPQHF.

This chain uses TRBV19 with TRBJ1-1; the D gene is possibly TRBD1 (5 bases). This CDR3 comprises 14 residues. The ends were cut back, 6 bases at V and 1 base at J, with 12 bases in the middle. The germline V gene has CDR1 LNHDA and CDR2 SQIVND (reference sequence). The CDR3 loop reads CASRGTGQNTEAFF. CDR3 nucleotide sequence: TGTGCCAGTAGGGGTACAGGTCAGAACACTGAAGCTTTCTTT. Drawing the rest from reference TRBV19 and TRBJ1-1, the complete variable domain is DGGITQSPKYLFRKEGQNVTLSCEQNLNHDAMYWYRQDPGQGLRLIYYSQIVNDFQKGDIAEGYSVSREKKESFPLTVTSAQKNPTAFYLCASRGTGQNTEAFFGQGTRLTVV.

The chain links TRBV4-1 to TRBJ2-1; D is unclear. The CDR3 is made up of 12 amino acids. Between the trimmed V and J ends, which lost 4 bases and 5 bases, there was a span of 6 bases. Looked up from germline, CDR1 is MGHRA and CDR2 is YSYEKL. CDR3 nucleotide sequence: TGCGCCAGCAGCCCGCCGGACAATGAGCAGTTCTTC. Translation: CASSPPDNEQFF.

V usage is TRBV4-3 and J usage is TRBJ2-1; D call uncertain. CDR1 LGHNA and CDR2 YSLEER come from the germline V gene. The V end lost 1 base, the J end lost 4 bases, and 17 bases lay between the germline ends. This CDR3 comprises 17 residues. The CDR3 DNA is TGCGCCAGCAGCCAAGGCCACCCTATCCACAATTACAATGAGCAGTTCTTC. Translated: CASSQGHPIHNYNEQFF.

The chain combines TRBV4-2 with TRBJ2-1; no reliable D call. With 0 bases removed from V and 7 bases from J, the gap between germline ends came to 16 bases. This CDR3 has 16 amino acids. Germline lookup yields CDR1 LGHNA and CDR2 YNFKEQ. The CDR3 reads CASSQDSSVSYNEQFF. The CDR3 DNA reads TGTGCCAGCAGCCAAGATTCAAGCGTGTCTTATAATGAGCAGTTCTTC.

J is TRBJ2-1 and V is TRBV20-1; D unresolved. The CDR3 has 10 residues. Per the germline V gene, CDR1 is DFQATT and CDR2 is SNEGSKA (reference sequence). V was clipped by 6 bases and J by 8 bases, with 8 bases between them. Here the CDR3 reads CSATHDEQFF. The CDR3 DNA is TGCAGTGCCACACACGATGAGCAGTTCTTC.

This clone occurred once. The chain carries TRBV5-1 and TRBJ1-2; D is unclear. In germline, CDR1 is SGHRS, CDR2 YFSETQ. The CDR3 is made up of 14 amino acids. The V end lost 1 base, the J end lost 5 bases, and 12 bases lay between the germline ends. In DNA, the CDR3 is TGCGCCAGCAGCTTGAACGGTGAACCATATGGCTACACCTTC. Encoded protein: CASSLNGEPYGYTF.

The chain joins TRBV6-5 to TRBJ2-5; TRBD2 is a possible D gene (5 bases). The germline V gene encodes CDR1 MNHEY and CDR2 SVGAGI. This CDR3 contains 15 residues. V was trimmed by 5 bases and J by 7 bases, leaving 20 bases between them. CDR3 amino acids: CASSPLGKAVWTQYF. Written as DNA, the CDR3 is TGTGCCAGCAGTCCCCTCGGGAAAGCTGTCTGGACCCAGTACTTC.

The chain joins TRBV5-1 to TRBJ2-1, with 7 nucleotides matching TRBD1. CDR1 and CDR2 from the germline V gene are SGHRS and YFSETQ. The CDR3 contains 14 residues. V lost 4 bases, J lost 5 bases, and 6 bases stayed unmatched. The CDR3 bases are TGCGCCAGCAGCCCCAAAAGGGGGCACAATGAGCAGTTCTTC. Amino acids: CASSPKRGHNEQFF. Using reference TRBV5-1 and TRBJ2-1 for the parts outside the CDR3, the full variable domain is KAGVTQTPRYLIKTRGQQVTLSCSPISGHRSVSWYQQTPGQGLQFLFEYFSETQRNKGNFPGRFSGRQFSNSRSEMNVSTLELGDSALYLCASSPKRGHNEQFFGPGTRLTVL.

The V and J genes are TRBV5-6 and TRBJ2-5, with D perhaps being TRBD1 or TRBD2 (6 bases each). V lost 2 bases and J lost 3, with 23 bases in between. Germline CDR1 is SGHDT and CDR2 is YYEEEE. This CDR3 contains 18 residues. CDR3 nucleotides: TGTGCCAGCAGCTTCGGGGGCTCGGGGAGGCAAAAGAAAGAGACCCAGTACTTC. Encoded protein: CASSFGGSGRQKKETQYF.

This sequence joins TRBV6-1 and TRBJ2-1; 14 nucleotides align to TRBD2. This CDR3 is built from 20 residues. From germline, CDR1 is MNHNS and CDR2 SASEGT. The junction had 11 bases not matched to a gene; V was cut back by 4 bases and J by 0 bases. The CDR3 spells CASSAPGLAGVRSSYNEQFF. The DNA of the CDR3 is TGTGCCAGCAGTGCCCCGGGACTAGCGGGAGTCAGAAGCTCCTACAATGAGCAGTTCTTC.

The genes are TRBV18 and TRBJ1-1, with D uncertain. The germline V gene encodes CDR1 KGHSH and CDR2 LQKENI. The ends were cut back, 8 bases at V and 7 bases at J, with 11 bases in the middle. The CDR3 length is 11 residues. In nucleotides, the CDR3 is TGTGCCAGCCTCGTGGCTGATGAAGCTTTCTTT. This codes for CASLVADEAFF.

This clone was seen once. The V gene is TRBV7-2, the J gene TRBJ2-2; possibly TRBD2 for D (5 bases). Per germline, CDR1 SGHTA and CDR2 FQGNSA. This CDR3 spans 16 amino acids. V was trimmed by 1 base and J by 4 bases, leaving 13 bases between them. The CDR3 sequence is CASSLERSPITGELFF. DNA for the CDR3: TGTGCCAGCAGCTTAGAGCGGTCTCCCATCACCGGGGAGCTGTTTTTT.

The chain recombines TRBV12-5 with TRBJ2-3, with D tentatively TRBD2 (6 bases). Germline values: CDR1 LGHNT, CDR2 FRNRAP. CDR3 length equals 19 residues. Trimming shortened V by 5 bases and J by 2 bases, and 26 bases separated the two germline ends. The CDR3 nucleotides read TGTGCTAGTGGTCACGCCCCCAGCGGGCGGTGCCCCTTCACAGATACGCAGTATTTT. Its translation: CASGHAPSGRCPFTDTQYF.